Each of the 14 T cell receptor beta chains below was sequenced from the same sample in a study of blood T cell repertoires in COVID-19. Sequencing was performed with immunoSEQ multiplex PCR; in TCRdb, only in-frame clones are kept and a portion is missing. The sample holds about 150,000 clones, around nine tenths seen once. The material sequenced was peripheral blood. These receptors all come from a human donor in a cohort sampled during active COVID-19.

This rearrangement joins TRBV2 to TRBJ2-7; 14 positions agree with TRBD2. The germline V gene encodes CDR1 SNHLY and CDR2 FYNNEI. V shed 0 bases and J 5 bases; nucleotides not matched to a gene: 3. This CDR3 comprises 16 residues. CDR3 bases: TGTGCCAGCAGTGAAGCAAGACTAGCGGGAGGGCACGAGCAGTACTTC. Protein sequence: CASSEARLAGGHEQYF.

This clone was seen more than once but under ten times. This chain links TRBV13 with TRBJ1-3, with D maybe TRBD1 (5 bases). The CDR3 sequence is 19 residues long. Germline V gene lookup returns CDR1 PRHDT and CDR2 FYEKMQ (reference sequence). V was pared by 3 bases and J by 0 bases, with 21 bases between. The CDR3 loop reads CASSFSRQGFKGSGNTIYF. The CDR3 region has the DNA TGTGCCAGCAGCTTCTCCCGCCAGGGCTTCAAGGGCTCTGGAAACACCATATATTTT. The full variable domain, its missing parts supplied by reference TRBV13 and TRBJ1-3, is AAGVIQSPRHLIKEKRETATLKCYPIPRHDTVYWYQQGPGQDPQFLISFYEKMQSDKGSIPDRFSAQQFSDYHSELNMSSLELGDSALYFCASSFSRQGFKGSGNTIYFGEGSWLTVV.

CDR3 region: CASSLTLAGDPYNEQFF. Here the CDR3 DNA reads TGTGCCAGCAGTTTAACCCTTGCGGGAGACCCCTACAATGAGCAGTTCTTC. The J gene is TRBJ2-1, the V gene TRBV27; 7 nucleotides match TRBD2. The V segment lost 2 bases and the J segment 2 bases; nucleotides outside the gene matches: 9. In germline, CDR1 is MNHEY, CDR2 SMNVEV (reference sequence). The CDR3 has 17 amino acids.

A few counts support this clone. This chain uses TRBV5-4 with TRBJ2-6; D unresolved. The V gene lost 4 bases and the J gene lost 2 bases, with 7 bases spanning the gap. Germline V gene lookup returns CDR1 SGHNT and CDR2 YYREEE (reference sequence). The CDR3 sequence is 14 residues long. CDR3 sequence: CASSQNTGANVLTF. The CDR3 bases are TGTGCCAGCAGCCAGAACACTGGGGCCAACGTCCTGACTTTC.

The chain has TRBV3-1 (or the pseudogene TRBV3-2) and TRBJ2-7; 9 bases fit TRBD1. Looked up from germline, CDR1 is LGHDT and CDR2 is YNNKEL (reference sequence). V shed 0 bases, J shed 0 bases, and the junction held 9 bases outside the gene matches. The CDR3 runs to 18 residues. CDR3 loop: CASSQERGTGPSSYEQYF. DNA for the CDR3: TGTGCCAGCAGCCAAGAACGCGGGACAGGGCCTTCCTCCTACGAGCAGTACTTC.

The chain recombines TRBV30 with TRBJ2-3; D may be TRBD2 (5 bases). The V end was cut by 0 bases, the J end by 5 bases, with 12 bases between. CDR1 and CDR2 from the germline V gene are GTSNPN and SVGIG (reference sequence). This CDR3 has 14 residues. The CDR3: CAWSVERGVDTQYF. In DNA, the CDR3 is TGTGCCTGGAGTGTAGAACGGGGAGTAGATACGCAGTATTTT.

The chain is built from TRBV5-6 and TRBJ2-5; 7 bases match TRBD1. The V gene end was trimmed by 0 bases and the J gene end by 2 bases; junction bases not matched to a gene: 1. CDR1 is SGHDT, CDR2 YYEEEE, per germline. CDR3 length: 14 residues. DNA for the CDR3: TGTGCCAGCAGCTTGGGGGGACAGCAAGAGACCCAGTACTTC. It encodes CASSLGGQQETQYF.

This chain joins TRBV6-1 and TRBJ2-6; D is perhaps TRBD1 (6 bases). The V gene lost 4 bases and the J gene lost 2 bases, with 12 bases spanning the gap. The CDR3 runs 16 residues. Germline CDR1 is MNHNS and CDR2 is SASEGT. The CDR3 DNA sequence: TGTGCCAGCAGTGTTCCACAGGGCACTGGGGCCAACGTCCTGACTTTC. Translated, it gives CASSVPQGTGANVLTF.

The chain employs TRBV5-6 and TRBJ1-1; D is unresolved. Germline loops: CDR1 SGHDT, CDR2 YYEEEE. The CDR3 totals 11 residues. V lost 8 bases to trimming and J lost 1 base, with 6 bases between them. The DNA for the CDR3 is TGTGCCAGTATTCGGAACACTGAAGCTTTCTTT. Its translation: CASIRNTEAFF.

Here the CDR3 DNA reads TGCAGCGTCGTCCGGGACAGCTCCTACAATGAGCAGTTCTTC. Protein: CSVVRDSSYNEQFF. The chain carries TRBV29-1 and TRBJ2-1, with 7 bases fitting TRBD1. J lost 0 bases, V lost 6 bases, and 5 bases had no gene match. Germline V gene lookup returns CDR1 SQVTM and CDR2 ANQGSEA. CDR3 length: 14 residues.

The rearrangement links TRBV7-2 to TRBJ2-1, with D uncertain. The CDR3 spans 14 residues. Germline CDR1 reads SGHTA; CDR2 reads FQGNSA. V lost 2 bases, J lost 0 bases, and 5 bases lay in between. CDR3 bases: TGTGCCAGCAGCTTACAGGCCTCCTACAATGAGCAGTTCTTC. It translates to CASSLQASYNEQFF.

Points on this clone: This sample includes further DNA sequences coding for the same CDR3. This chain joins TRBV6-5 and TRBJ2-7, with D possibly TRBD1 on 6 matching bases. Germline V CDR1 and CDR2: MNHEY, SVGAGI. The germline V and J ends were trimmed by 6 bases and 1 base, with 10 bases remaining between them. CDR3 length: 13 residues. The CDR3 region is CASSRGSSYEQYF. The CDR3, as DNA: TGTGCCAGCAGCAGGGGCTCTTCCTACGAGCAGTACTTC.

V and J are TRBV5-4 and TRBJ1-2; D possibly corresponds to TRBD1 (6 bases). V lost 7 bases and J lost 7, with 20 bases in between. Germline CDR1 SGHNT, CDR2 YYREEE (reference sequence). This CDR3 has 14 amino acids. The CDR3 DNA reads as TGTGCCAGCCCAGCGGACAGTGCTGAGAGTGGCTACACCTTC. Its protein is CASPADSAESGYTF. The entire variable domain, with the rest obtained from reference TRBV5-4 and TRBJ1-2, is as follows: ETGVTQSPTHLIKTRGQQVTLRCSSQSGHNTVSWYQQALGQGPQFIFQYYREEENGRGNFPPRFSGLQFPNYSSELNVNALELDDSALYLCASPADSAESGYTFGSGTRLTVV.

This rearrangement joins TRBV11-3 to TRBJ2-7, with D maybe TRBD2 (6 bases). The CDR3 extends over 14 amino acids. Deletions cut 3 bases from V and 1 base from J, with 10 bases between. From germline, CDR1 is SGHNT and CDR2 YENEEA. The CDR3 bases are TGTGCCAGCAGCTTGGGGACTCAGTCCTACGAGCAGTACTTC. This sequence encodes CASSLGTQSYEQYF.